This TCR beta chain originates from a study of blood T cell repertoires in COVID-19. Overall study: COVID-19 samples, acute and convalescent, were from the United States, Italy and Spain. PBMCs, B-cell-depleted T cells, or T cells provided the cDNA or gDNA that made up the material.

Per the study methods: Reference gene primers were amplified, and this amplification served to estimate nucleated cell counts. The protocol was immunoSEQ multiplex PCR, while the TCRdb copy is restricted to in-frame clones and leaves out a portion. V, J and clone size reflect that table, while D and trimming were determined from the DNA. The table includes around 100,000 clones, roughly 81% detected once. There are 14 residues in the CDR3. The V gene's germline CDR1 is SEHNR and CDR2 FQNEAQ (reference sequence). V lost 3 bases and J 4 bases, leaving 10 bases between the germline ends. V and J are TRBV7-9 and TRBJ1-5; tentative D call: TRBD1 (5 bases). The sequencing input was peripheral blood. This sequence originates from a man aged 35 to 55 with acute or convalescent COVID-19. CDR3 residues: CASSLIQENQPQHF. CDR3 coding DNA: TGTGCCAGCAGCTTGATACAGGAGAATCAGCCCCAGCATTTT.